Below are 13 T cell receptor beta chains sequenced from a single sample in a study of blood T cells in healthy people across ages. Next came a second PCR, run for about 7 to 12 cycles, which used a sample-barcoded 5' primer along with a J-beta primer mix. In TCRdb, the 5' RACE reads were re-called with MiXCR into one record per CDR3 protein. The sample holds about 970,000 distinct CDR3 sequences, roughly 50% seen once. The sequencing sample was made of blood. These receptors were taken from a woman aged 60-75 years in good health.

The chain is built from TRBV7-2 and TRBJ2-5, with D perhaps given as TRBD1 or TRBD2 (5 bases each). The CDR3 spans 17 residues. Germline-derived CDR1 and CDR2 are SGHTA and FQGNSA. With 1 base removed from V and 11 bases from J, the gap between germline ends came to 26 bases. CDR3 in DNA: TGTGCCAGCAGCTTAGGGTCGGTGTGGGGGTTGGATGGTGAGCAGTACTTC. This encodes CASSLGSVWGLDGEQYF. The whole variable domain, remainder taken from reference TRBV7-2 and TRBJ2-5, is GAGVSQSPSNKVTEKGKDVELRCDPISGHTALYWYRQSLGQGLEFLIYFQGNSAPDKSGLPSDRFSAERTGGSVSTLTIQRTQQEDSAVYLCASSLGSVWGLDGEQYFGPGTRLLVL.

This clonotype was recorded many times. CDR3 sequence reads: CASSDTGRNQPQHF. CDR3 bases: TGCGCCAGCAGTGATACAGGACGTAATCAGCCCCAGCATTTT. The chain joins TRBV4-1 to TRBJ1-5; tentative D call: TRBD1 (5 bases). CDR3 length: 14 amino acids. The germline CDR1 and CDR2 sequences are MGHRA and YSYEKL. Between the trimmed V and J ends, which lost 6 bases and 4 bases, there was a span of 13 bases.

The rearrangement joins TRBV7-2 to TRBJ1-2; 10 bases are shared with TRBD1. J was trimmed by 4 bases and V by 4 bases; bases with no gene match: 6. Germline values: CDR1 SGHTA, CDR2 FQGNSA. The CDR3 extends over 15 amino acids. CDR3 protein: CASSSGTGAIYGYTF. The DNA for the CDR3 is TGTGCCAGCAGCTCAGGGACAGGGGCAATCTATGGCTACACCTTC.

The chain carries TRBV28 and TRBJ2-5; TRBD2 matches 11 bases. Germline V gives CDR1 MDHEN, CDR2 SYDVKM. This CDR3 region has 16 residues. V dropped 4 bases and J dropped 5; count of bases not matched to a gene: 9. The CDR3 protein is CASSSRVAGGAETQYF. The CDR3 DNA sequence: TGTGCCAGCAGTTCAAGGGTAGCGGGAGGGGCTGAGACCCAGTACTTC.

The rearrangement links TRBV9 to TRBJ1-3, with 7 nucleotides matching TRBD1. This CDR3 region has 15 residues. The V segment lost 3 bases and the J segment 0 bases; nucleotides outside the gene matches: 3. The germline CDR1 and CDR2 sequences are SGDLS and YYNGEE. The CDR3 region is CASSATGDSGNTIYF. The CDR3, as DNA: TGTGCCAGCAGCGCCACAGGGGACTCTGGAAACACCATATATTTT.

For this clonotype: The junction differs from germline at one of its ends, possibly a read error. This chain joins TRBV23-1 and TRBJ1-5; 9 bases map to TRBD1. TRBV23-1 is an ORF; its function is uncertain. The CDR3 has 15 residues. This chain's CDR3 is CASIRGGQGNQPQHF. CDR3 nucleotide sequence: TGCGCCAGCATTCGCGGGGGACAGGGCAACCAGCCCCAGCATTTT.

Notes on this clonotype: The DNA is omitted, as the CDR3 cannot be located on it reliably, and the CDR3 follows TCRdb's listing. The V and J genes are TRBV21-1 and TRBJ2-1; TRBD2 is the table's D call and was not checked against the DNA. TRBV21-1 is assigned pseudogene status. The length of the CDR3 is 15 amino acids, counting both ends. CDR3 in amino acids: CASSKRVAGGSEQFF.

Notes on this clonotype: A read error may be the cause here, since a much bigger clone is one base away. This rearrangement joins TRBV2 to TRBJ1-2; maybe TRBD1 (6 bases). The length of the CDR3 is 15 residues. CDR1 SNHLY and CDR2 FYNNEI come from the germline V gene. CDR3 nucleotides: TGTGTCAGCATGGGCGGGGGGGGCCGTAACTATGGCTACACCTTC. Its translation: CVSMGGGGRNYGYTF.

The chain uses TRBV18 and TRBJ1-1, with 7 bases aligning to TRBD1. The germline V gene encodes CDR1 KGHSH and CDR2 LQKENI. V was clipped by 3 bases and J by 8 bases; unmatched bases: 0. This CDR3 is 11 amino acids long. For the CDR3, the DNA is TGTGCCAGCTCACCGGACAGGGAAGCTTTCTTT. It is translated as CASSPDREAFF. Full variable domain (outside the CDR3, taken from reference TRBV18 and TRBJ1-1): NAGVMQNPRHLVRRRGQEARLRCSPMKGHSHVYWYRQLPEEGLKFMVYLQKENIIDESGMPKERFSAEFPKEGPSILRIQQVVRGDSAAYFCASSPDREAFFGQGTRLTVV.

This chain links TRBV6-6 with TRBJ1-2; D not certain. CDR3 length equals 14 residues. V was clipped by 6 bases and J by 0 bases, with 11 bases between them. The germline V gene encodes CDR1 MNHNY and CDR2 SVGAGI (reference sequence). CDR3 residues: CASSSPAANYGYTF. The CDR3 DNA reads TGTGCCAGCAGCTCCCCGGCCGCTAACTATGGCTACACCTTC.

This clonotype was recorded once. The chain combines TRBV20-1 with TRBJ2-1, with D tentatively TRBD2 (6 bases). CDR1 DFQATT and CDR2 SNEGSKA come from the germline V gene (reference sequence). The germline V and J ends were trimmed by 5 bases and 8 bases, with 19 bases remaining between them. This CDR3 contains 14 residues. For the CDR3, the DNA is TGCAGTGCTCCACGGAGGGCCGGTTTCGATGAGCAGTTCTTC. This gives the protein CSAPRRAGFDEQFF.

The gene calls are TRBV28 and TRBJ2-7, with 7 bases lining up with TRBD1. Per the germline V gene, CDR1 is MDHEN and CDR2 is SYDVKM. V trimming: 5 bases; J trimming: 6 bases; junction bases outside the gene matches: 13. The CDR3 contains 15 residues. The CDR3, as DNA: TGTGCCAGCAGTGCGCCGGGACAGCCGTTATCCGAGCAGTACTTC. Encoded protein: CASSAPGQPLSEQYF.

CDR3 bases: TGTGCCAGCAGCCCCGCTGGAAGGGAATCACCCCTCCACTTT. It yields the protein CASSPAGRESPLHF. The chain is built from TRBV6-5 and TRBJ1-6; D remains ambiguous. There are 14 residues in the CDR3. The ends were cut back, 6 bases at V and 10 bases at J, with 16 bases in the middle. The germline CDR1 and CDR2 sequences are MNHEY and SVGAGI.